This T cell receptor (beta chain) originates from a study of beta chain features in type 1 diabetes. Study-level points and caveats: A greater similarity of naive, central memory and Treg TCRB repertoires was seen among patients than among healthy donors. Lower insertion and higher deletion counts appeared at VDJ junctions in type 1 diabetes patients.

About this clone: What it recognizes is unknown.

The authors reverse transcribed all of the isolated RNA, so sequencing captured expressed TCRB transcripts. This table comes from immunoSEQ multiplex PCR, and its TCRdb copy is limited to in-frame clones, with some not included. Of roughly 330,000 clones listed, more than 9.5% are singletons. Germline loops: CDR1 LGHNA, CDR2 YSLEER. This CDR3 region has 16 residues. The V segment lost 3 bases and the J segment 6 bases; nucleotides outside the gene matches: 9. The sample was naive CD4+ T cells from blood. The sequence was collected from a woman aged 25 to 39 in good health. V is TRBV4-3 and J is TRBJ2-3; 10 bases agree with TRBD2. The CDR3 region has the DNA TGCGCCAGCAGCCAGGGGCGTCTAGCGGGAGTTGATACGCAGTATTTT. It yields the protein CASSQGRLAGVDTQYF.